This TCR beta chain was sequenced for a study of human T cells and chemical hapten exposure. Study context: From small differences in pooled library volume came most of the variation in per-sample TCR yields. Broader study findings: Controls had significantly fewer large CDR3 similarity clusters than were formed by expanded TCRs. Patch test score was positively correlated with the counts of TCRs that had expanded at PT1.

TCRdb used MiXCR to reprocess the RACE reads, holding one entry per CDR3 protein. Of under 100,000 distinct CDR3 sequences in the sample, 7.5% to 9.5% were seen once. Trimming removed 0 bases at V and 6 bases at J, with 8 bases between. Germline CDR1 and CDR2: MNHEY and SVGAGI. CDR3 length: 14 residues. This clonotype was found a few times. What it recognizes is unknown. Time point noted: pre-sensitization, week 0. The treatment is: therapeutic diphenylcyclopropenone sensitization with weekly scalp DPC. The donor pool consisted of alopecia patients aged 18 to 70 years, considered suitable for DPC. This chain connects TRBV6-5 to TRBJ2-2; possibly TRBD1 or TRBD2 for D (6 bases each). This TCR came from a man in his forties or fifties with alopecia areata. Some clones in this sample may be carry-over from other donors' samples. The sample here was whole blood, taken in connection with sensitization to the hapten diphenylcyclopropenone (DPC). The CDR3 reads CASSYSEGAGELFF. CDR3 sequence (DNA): TGTGCCAGCAGTTACTCGGAGGGGGCCGGGGAGCTGTTTTTT.